What follows is one T cell receptor beta chain and its context. This sample is drawn from a study of blood T cell repertoires in COVID-19. In the study overall: The study drew acute and convalescent COVID-19 samples from the United States, Italy and Spain. The analysed material was cDNA or gDNA that came from T cells, B-cell-depleted T cells, or PBMCs.

Assay used: immunoSEQ multiplex PCR; TCRdb lists only in-frame clones, some missing. The sample contains some 45,000 clones, roughly four fifths of which appear only once. Germline CDR1 SGDLS, CDR2 YYNGEE. The junction had 5 bases not matched to a gene; V was cut back by 4 bases and J by 6 bases. The CDR3 runs to 14 residues. This receptor was identified in a man in his sixties with acute or convalescent COVID-19. The specimen sequenced was peripheral blood. The chain is built from TRBV9 and TRBJ1-5; 9 nucleotides line up with TRBD1. The CDR3 sequence is CASSPQGAGQPQHF. DNA for the CDR3: TGTGCCAGCAGCCCACAGGGGGCTGGTCAGCCCCAGCATTTT.